A single T cell receptor beta chain is shown here with its context. Its specificity is unknown. The data derive from a study of cytomegalovirus exposure and HLA in healthy donors. Notes on the study in general: What a later analysis reportedly showed was that an Asian-associated ancestry cluster had fewer N-insertions than the approximately 700-donor mean. CMV serostatus was the sole immune exposure information available.

PCR used 60 Vbeta primers and 13 Jbeta primers. The table came from immunoSEQ multiplex PCR; TCRdb's copy has only in-frame clones and leaves some out. The sample holds around 200,000 clones, around 76% seen once. The sequenced sample was PBMCs. This clonotype was obtained from a man aged 25-40 years in good health and CMV-seronegative.

For the CDR3, the DNA is TGTGCCAGCAGCTCGCGGAGGGTGGACGAGCAGTACTTC. Residues: CASSSRRVDEQYF. The chain combines TRBV6-6 with TRBJ2-7, with D perhaps TRBD2 (6 bases). The ends were cut back, 6 bases at V and 5 bases at J, with 14 bases in the middle. The CDR3 contains 13 residues. Germline V gene sequence: CDR1 MNHNY, CDR2 SVGAGI (reference sequence).